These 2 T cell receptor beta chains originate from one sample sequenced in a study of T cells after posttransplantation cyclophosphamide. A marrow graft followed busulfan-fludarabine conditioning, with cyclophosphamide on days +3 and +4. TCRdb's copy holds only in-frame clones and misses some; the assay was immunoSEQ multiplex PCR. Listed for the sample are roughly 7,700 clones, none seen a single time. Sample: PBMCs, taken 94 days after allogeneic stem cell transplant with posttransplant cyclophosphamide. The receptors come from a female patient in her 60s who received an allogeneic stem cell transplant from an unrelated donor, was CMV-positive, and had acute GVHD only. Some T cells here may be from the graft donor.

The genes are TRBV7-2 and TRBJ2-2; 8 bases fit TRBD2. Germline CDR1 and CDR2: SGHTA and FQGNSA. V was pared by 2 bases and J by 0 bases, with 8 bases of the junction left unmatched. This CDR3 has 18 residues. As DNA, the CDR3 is TGTGCCAGCAGCTTACGGGGGGGGCCATTCGCGAACACCGGGGAGCTGTTTTTT. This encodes CASSLRGGPFANTGELFF. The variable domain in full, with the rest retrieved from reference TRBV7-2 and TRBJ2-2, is GAGVSQSPSNKVTEKGKDVELRCDPISGHTALYWYRQSLGQGLEFLIYFQGNSAPDKSGLPSDRFSAERTGGSVSTLTIQRTQQEDSAVYLCASSLRGGPFANTGELFFGEGSRLTVL.

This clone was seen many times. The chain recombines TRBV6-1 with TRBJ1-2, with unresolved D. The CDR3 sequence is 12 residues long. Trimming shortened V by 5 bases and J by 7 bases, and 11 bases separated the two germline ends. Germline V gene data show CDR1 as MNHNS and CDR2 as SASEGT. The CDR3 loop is CASSLGVGGYTF. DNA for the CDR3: TGTGCCAGCAGTTTGGGCGTCGGTGGCTACACCTTC.